The 12 T cell receptor beta chains below all came from one sample that was sequenced in a study of T cell repertoires in cytomegalovirus infection. One entry per CDR3 protein results from TCRdb running MiXCR on the reads. The sample records 150,000 to 200,000 distinct CDR3 sequences, roughly 30% being singletons. Sequenced sample: PBMCs. Receptors were obtained from a human donor in good health (CMV status not recorded). Some clones in this sample may be carry-over from other donors' samples.

This clonotype was counted only a few times. The chain combines TRBV5-1 with TRBJ1-4; no clear D. The CDR3 is 15 residues long. Germline V gene lookup returns CDR1 SGHRS and CDR2 YFSETQ. Deletions cut 0 bases from V and 0 bases from J, with 6 bases between. Written as DNA, the CDR3 is TGCGCCAGCAGCTTGGCCGCAGCAACTAATGAAAAACTGTTTTTT. Translating it yields CASSLAAATNEKLFF.

The V and J genes are TRBV6-2 or TRBV6-3 and TRBJ1-1; D gene ambiguous. Germline V CDR1 and CDR2: MNHEY, SVGEGT. The CDR3 consists of 12 residues. Trimming stripped 2 bases from V and 8 bases from J, with 9 bases between. CDR3 DNA sequence: TGTGCCAGCAGTTACCCCCTGACCGAAGCTTTCTTT. Its translation: CASSYPLTEAFF.

Details on this clonotype: Germline and junction disagree at one end, which may indicate a read error. CDR3 sequence (DNA): TGTGCCAGCAGCCAGCCCGGACAGGGCAAGAACACTGAAGCTTTCTTT. It is translated as CASSQPGQGKNTEAFF. The V gene is TRBV4-1, the J gene TRBJ1-1; 8 nucleotides agree with TRBD1. CDR1 MGHRA and CDR2 YSYEKL come from the germline V gene. This CDR3 is 16 amino acids long.

This clonotype showed up just once. The CDR3, as DNA: TGTGCCATCAGTGAGTTCGAGACAGTCGAGACCGGGGAGCTGTTTTTT. This translates into CAISEFETVETGELFF. The rearrangement uses TRBV10-3 and TRBJ2-2; TRBD1 might be the D (5 bases). The CDR3 contains 16 residues. Trimming stripped 1 base from V and 5 bases from J, with 14 bases between. Germline V gives CDR1 ENHRY, CDR2 SYGVKD.

The chain combines TRBV12-3 or TRBV12-4 with TRBJ1-2, with D tentatively TRBD1 (6 bases). CDR3 length: 14 amino acids. Trimming removed 7 bases from V and 4 bases from J, with 16 bases in between. CDR3 loop: CASTLRGRSYGYTF. The CDR3 DNA reads TGTGCCAGCACCCTTAGGGGGAGAAGCTATGGCTACACCTTC.

Ten or more counts support this clonotype. This chain links TRBV6-2 or TRBV6-3 with TRBJ1-1; no reliable D call. The V end lost 2 bases, the J end lost 5 bases, and 6 bases lay between the germline ends. Germline V gives CDR1 MNHEY, CDR2 SVGEGT. This CDR3 region has 12 residues. The CDR3 nucleotides are TGTGCCAGCAGTTACGGGGTAACTGAAGCTTTCTTT. Protein product: CASSYGVTEAFF.

At least ten counts were recorded for this clonotype. J is TRBJ2-4 and V is TRBV7-2; D may be TRBD2 (5 bases). Germline loops: CDR1 SGHTA, CDR2 FQGNSA. The CDR3 has 17 amino acids. The V and J ends lost 0 bases and 5 bases respectively, with 17 bases between them. In nucleotides, the CDR3 is TGTGCCAGCAGCTTAGCGTCACGGGGTGCGGCCGAAAACATTCAGTACTTC. As protein: CASSLASRGAAENIQYF.

This clonotype has more than one count but fewer than ten. CDR3 bases: TGCAGTGCTAGAGGGCCAAGACAGCAGAACACCGGGGAGCTGTTTTTT. This translates into CSARGPRQQNTGELFF. The J gene is TRBJ2-2, the V gene TRBV20-1; possibly TRBD1 for D (5 bases). The V end lost 1 base, the J end lost 1 base, and 13 bases lay between the germline ends. Germline lookup yields CDR1 DFQATT and CDR2 SNEGSKA (reference sequence). The CDR3 has 16 residues.

This clonotype has more than one count but fewer than ten. The rearrangement uses TRBV6-2 or TRBV6-3 and TRBJ2-2; possibly TRBD1 for D (6 bases). The CDR3 runs to 18 residues. Germline V gene sequence: CDR1 MNHEY, CDR2 SVGEGT. V lost 4 bases, J lost 0 bases, and 18 bases lay in between. The CDR3 nucleotides read TGTGCCAGCAGTTTCCCTTCGACAGGCCTGACGAACACCGGGGAGCTGTTTTTT. As protein: CASSFPSTGLTNTGELFF.

This clonotype was observed many times. The V call is TRBV7-3, the J call TRBJ2-7; 8 nucleotides agree with TRBD1. This CDR3 is built from 17 residues. The trim removed 2 bases at V and 1 base at J, leaving 10 bases unmatched. Looked up from germline, CDR1 is SGHTA and CDR2 is FQGTGA. The CDR3 DNA reads TGTGCCAGCAGCTTATTCGGTGGACAGGGCTTATCCTACGAGCAGTACTTC. Protein: CASSLFGGQGLSYEQYF.

The CDR3: CAISDRPYEQYF. In DNA, the CDR3 is TGTGCCATCAGTGACAGACCCTACGAGCAGTACTTC. This rearrangement joins TRBV10-3 to TRBJ2-7; D is undetermined. CDR3 size: 12 residues. With 3 bases removed from V and 2 bases from J, the gap between germline ends came to 5 bases. Per the germline V gene, CDR1 is ENHRY and CDR2 is SYGVKD.

This clonotype was counted a few times. The chain couples TRBV7-9 to TRBJ2-7; 7 bases line up with TRBD1. With V trimmed by 0 bases and J by 1 base, 6 bases remained unmatched. From germline, CDR1 is SEHNR and CDR2 FQNEAQ (reference sequence). The CDR3 contains 16 residues. The CDR3 protein is CASSLAGQALSYEQYF. The CDR3 bases are TGTGCCAGCAGCTTAGCCGGACAGGCCCTTTCCTACGAGCAGTACTTC.